Here is one T cell receptor (beta chain) with its context. The antigen remains unidentified. The PCR used 60 Vbeta and 13 Jbeta primers. Assay used: immunoSEQ multiplex PCR; TCRdb lists only in-frame clones, some missing. This sample's table has over 70,000 clones. The V and J ends lost 6 bases and 0 bases, in that order; junction bases with no gene match: 4. Germline CDR1 SGHAT, CDR2 FQNNGV. The CDR3 is made up of 15 amino acids. This sample is part of a study of cytomegalovirus exposure and HLA in healthy donors. Study results and limitations: The authors later linked a missense DCLRE1C variant to TCR beta V- and J-gene trimming. Later work associated 16,951 TCR beta sequences with HLA alleles at 0.05 false discovery rate.

This receptor was obtained from a woman aged 40 to 50 in good health and CMV-seropositive. The sequenced sample consisted of PBMCs. The chain employs TRBV11-2 and TRBJ2-3, with 9 positions matching TRBD1. CDR3 region: CASRDRGGSTDTQYF. As DNA, the CDR3 is TGTGCCAGCAGAGACAGGGGGGGAAGCACAGATACGCAGTATTTT.